A selection of T cell receptor beta chains follows, all from one sample in a study of blood T cell repertoires in COVID-19. Clones were read by immunoSEQ multiplex PCR, and TCRdb kept only the in-frame ones, dropping some. Of about 200,000 clones in the sample, just under 85% are singletons; the top ten hold 0.8% to 0.95%. Sequenced: peripheral blood. Every receptor here comes from a man aged 55 to 70 with COVID-19, enrolled during active disease. Each CDR3 is given with its conserved first and last residue. Fields, in order: V gene, J gene, clone size, D gene, CDR3 protein, CDR3 DNA. A D gene is named only where the DNA matches it firmly. Some rows have no size entry. The others give once, few or many, or a class for an expanded clone.

>TRBV19|TRBJ1-1|.|.
CASTPTRGFTEAFF
TGTGCCAGTACTCCAACACGAGGGTTCACTGAAGCTTTCTTT
>TRBV6-2/TRBV6-3|TRBJ2-5|few|TRBD1
CASSYPAGQGNRWETQYF
TGTGCCAGCAGTTACCCCGCGGGACAGGGCAATAGATGGGAGACCCAGTACTTC
>TRBV3-1/TRBV3-2|TRBJ1-1|few|.
CASSQLRGGTEAFF
TGTGCCAGCAGCCAACTGAGAGGCGGCACTGAAGCTTTCTTT
>TRBV27|TRBJ2-5|.|TRBD2
CASSPQGLAGGPETQYF
TGTGCCAGCAGTCCCCAGGGACTAGCGGGAGGCCCCGAGACCCAGTACTTC
>TRBV28|TRBJ2-1|.|TRBD1
CASSLQGASYNEQFF
TGTGCCAGCAGTCTACAGGGGGCGAGCTACAATGAGCAGTTCTTC
>TRBV5-1|TRBJ2-7|.|.
CASSLGRQGIYEQYF
TGCGCCAGCAGCTTGGGCCGGCAGGGAATCTACGAGCAGTACTTC
>TRBV28|TRBJ2-1|.|TRBD1
CASSSLDRDFHEQFF
TGTGCCAGCAGTTCCTTGGACAGGGATTTTCATGAGCAGTTCTTC
>TRBV6-5|TRBJ1-1|.|.
CASSYSEGIKTEAFF
TGTGCCAGCAGTTACTCGGAGGGGATTAAGACTGAAGCTTTCTTT
>TRBV5-1|TRBJ2-5|.|.
CASSLNSQETQYF
TGCGCCAGCAGCTTGAACAGCCAAGAGACCCAGTACTTC
>TRBV9|TRBJ2-1|.|TRBD2
CASSVELAGYNEQFF
TGTGCCAGCAGCGTAGAACTAGCGGGTTACAATGAGCAGTTCTTC
>TRBV12-5|TRBJ1-1|.|.
CASGFATTLNTEAFF
TGTGCTAGTGGTTTCGCGACAACTTTGAACACTGAAGCTTTCTTT
>TRBV9|TRBJ1-4|.|TRBD1
CASSASPDRVNEKLFF
TGTGCCAGCAGCGCATCTCCGGACAGGGTGAATGAAAAACTGTTTTTT
>TRBV3-1/TRBV3-2|TRBJ1-2|.|.
CASSLQGEYGYTF
TGTGCCAGCAGCCTCCAAGGGGAATATGGCTACACCTTC
>TRBV27|TRBJ2-7|.|.
CASSKGSSYEQYF
TGTGCCAGCAGTAAAGGGAGCTCCTACGAGCAGTACTTC
>TRBV9|TRBJ1-5|.|TRBD1
CASSVHPDRDQPQHF
TGTGCCAGCAGCGTACATCCGGACAGGGATCAGCCCCAGCATTTT
>TRBV24-1|TRBJ2-3|.|TRBD1
CATSDGGQGDTDTQYF
TGTGCCACCAGTGATGGGGGACAGGGGGACACAGATACGCAGTATTTT
>TRBV5-1|TRBJ1-1|once|TRBD1
CASSLGQGPMNTEAFF
TGCGCCAGCAGCTTGGGACAGGGGCCAATGAACACTGAAGCTTTCTTT
>TRBV19|TRBJ2-1|.|TRBD1
CASSPGTGAGEQFF
TGTGCCAGTAGTCCCGGGACAGGGGCTGGGGAGCAGTTCTTC
>TRBV28|TRBJ2-1|.|.
CASRRLANEQFF
TGTGCCAGCAGACGACTCGCCAATGAGCAGTTCTTC
>TRBV12-3/TRBV12-4|TRBJ1-5|once|.
CASSSTPRPQHF
TGTGCCAGCAGTTCCACCCCTAGGCCCCAGCATTTT
>TRBV6-5|TRBJ1-3|.|TRBD1
CASEGQGENIIYF
TGTGCCAGCGAGGGACAGGGGGAAAACATCATATATTTT
>TRBV7-2|TRBJ2-1|.|.
CASSPFRGNEQFF
TGTGCCAGCAGCCCTTTCCGGGGGAATGAGCAGTTCTTC
>TRBV6-4|TRBJ1-2|once|TRBD1
CASSRQGFGYGYTF
TGTGCCAGCAGTAGACAGGGATTCGGCTATGGCTACACCTTC
>TRBV25-1|TRBJ1-1|.|.
CASSGQENTEAFF
TGTGCCAGCAGTGGCCAGGAGAACACTGAAGCTTTCTTT
>TRBV9|TRBJ2-1|.|TRBD1
CASSVAGQGGNEQFF
TGTGCCAGCAGCGTAGCTGGACAGGGTGGCAATGAGCAGTTCTTC
>TRBV18|TRBJ1-5|.|.
CASSPWDNRNQPQHF
TGTGCCAGCTCACCATGGGACAATCGGAATCAGCCCCAGCATTTT
>TRBV11-2|TRBJ1-1|once|.
CASTATRGGGTEAFF
TGTGCCAGCACCGCGACACGGGGAGGGGGCACTGAAGCTTTCTTT
>TRBV28|TRBJ1-5|few|.
CASSLQGYNQPQHF
TGTGCCAGCAGTTTGCAGGGGTACAATCAGCCCCAGCATTTT
>TRBV28|TRBJ2-1|.|TRBD2
CASSLIGLGPFF
TGTGCCAGCAGTTTAATAGGACTAGGTCCGTTCTTC
>TRBV28|TRBJ2-1|.|.
CASNRRGGVEQFF
TGTGCCAGCAATCGTCGCGGAGGAGTTGAGCAGTTCTTC
>TRBV9|TRBJ1-2|.|TRBD1
CASSLRTGENYGYTF
TGTGCCAGCAGCCTACGGACAGGGGAGAACTATGGCTACACCTTC
>TRBV24-1|TRBJ2-3|.|TRBD2
CATSDTRRREGRTDTQYF
TGTGCCACCAGTGATACCCGGCGGCGGGAGGGCCGAACAGATACGCAGTATTTT
>TRBV18|TRBJ1-1|once|.
CASSPVEGFTEAFF
TGTGCCAGCTCACCGGTCGAGGGCTTCACTGAAGCTTTCTTT
>TRBV6-6|TRBJ1-1|.|.
CASSYPEDNTEAFF
TGTGCCAGCAGTTACCCAGAGGATAACACTGAAGCTTTCTTT
>TRBV7-9|TRBJ1-2|.|.
CASSLEFGGDYGYTF
TGTGCCAGCAGCTTAGAATTTGGAGGGGACTATGGCTACACCTTC
>TRBV7-2|TRBJ1-3|.|TRBD1
CASSQGQGNTIYF
TGTGCCAGCAGCCAGGGACAGGGGAACACCATATATTTT
>TRBV5-1|TRBJ1-4|.|.
CASSLAGDRNEKLFF
TGCGCCAGCAGCTTGGCGGGGGATCGAAATGAAAAACTGTTTTTT